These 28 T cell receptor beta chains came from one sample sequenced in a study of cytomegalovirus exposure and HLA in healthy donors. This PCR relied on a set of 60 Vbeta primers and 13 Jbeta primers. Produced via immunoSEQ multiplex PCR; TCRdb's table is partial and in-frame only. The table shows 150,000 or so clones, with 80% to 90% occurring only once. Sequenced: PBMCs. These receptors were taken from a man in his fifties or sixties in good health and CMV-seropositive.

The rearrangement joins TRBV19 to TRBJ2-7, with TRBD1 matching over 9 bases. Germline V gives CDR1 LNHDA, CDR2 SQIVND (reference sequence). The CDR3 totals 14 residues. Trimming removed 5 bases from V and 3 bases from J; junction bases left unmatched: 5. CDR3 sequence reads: CASSATGGIYEQYF. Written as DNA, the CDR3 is TGTGCCAGTAGTGCGACAGGGGGGATCTACGAGCAGTACTTC.

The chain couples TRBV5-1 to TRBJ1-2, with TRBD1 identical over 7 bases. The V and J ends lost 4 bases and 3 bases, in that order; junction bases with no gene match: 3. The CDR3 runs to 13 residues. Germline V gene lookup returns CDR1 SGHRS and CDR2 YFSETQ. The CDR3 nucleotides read TGCGCCAGCAGCCCCCAGGGGGACTATGGCTACACCTTC. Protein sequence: CASSPQGDYGYTF.

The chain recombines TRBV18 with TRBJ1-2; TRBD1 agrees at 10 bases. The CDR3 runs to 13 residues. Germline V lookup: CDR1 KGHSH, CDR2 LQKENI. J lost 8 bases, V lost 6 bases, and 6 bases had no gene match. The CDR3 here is CASSAGTGEGYTF. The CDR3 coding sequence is TGTGCCAGCTCTGCCGGGACAGGGGAAGGCTACACCTTC.

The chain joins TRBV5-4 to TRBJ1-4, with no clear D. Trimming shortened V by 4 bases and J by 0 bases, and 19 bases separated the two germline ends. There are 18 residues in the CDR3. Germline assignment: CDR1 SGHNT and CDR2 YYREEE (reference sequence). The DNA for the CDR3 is TGTGCCAGCAGCCCCGCCGGGAGCAGCGGGACAACTAATGAAAAACTGTTTTTT. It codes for CASSPAGSSGTTNEKLFF.

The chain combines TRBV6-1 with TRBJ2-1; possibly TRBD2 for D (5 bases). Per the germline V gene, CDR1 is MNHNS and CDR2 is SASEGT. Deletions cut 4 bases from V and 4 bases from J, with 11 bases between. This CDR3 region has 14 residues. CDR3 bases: TGTGCCAGCAGTGGGACTCAGGCATACAATGAGCAGTTCTTC. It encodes CASSGTQAYNEQFF.

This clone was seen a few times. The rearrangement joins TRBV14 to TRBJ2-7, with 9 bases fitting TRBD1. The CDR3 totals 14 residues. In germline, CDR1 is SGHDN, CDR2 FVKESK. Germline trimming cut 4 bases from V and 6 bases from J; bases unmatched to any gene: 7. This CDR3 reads CASSRGTGRFEQYV. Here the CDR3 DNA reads TGTGCCAGCAGCCGTGGGACAGGGCGGTTCGAGCAGTACGTC.

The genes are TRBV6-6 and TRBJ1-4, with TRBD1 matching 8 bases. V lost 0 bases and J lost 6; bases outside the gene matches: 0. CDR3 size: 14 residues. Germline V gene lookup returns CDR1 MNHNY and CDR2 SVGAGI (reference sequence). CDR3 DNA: TGTGCCAGCAGTTACTCGACAGGGGATGAAAAACTGTTTTTT. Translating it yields CASSYSTGDEKLFF.

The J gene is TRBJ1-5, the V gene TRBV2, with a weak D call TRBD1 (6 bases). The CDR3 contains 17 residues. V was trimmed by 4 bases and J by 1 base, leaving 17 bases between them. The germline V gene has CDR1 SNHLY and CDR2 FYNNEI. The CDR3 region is CASSGSFGTPSNQPQHF. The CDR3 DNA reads TGTGCCAGCAGTGGATCGTTCGGGACACCCAGCAATCAGCCCCAGCATTTT.

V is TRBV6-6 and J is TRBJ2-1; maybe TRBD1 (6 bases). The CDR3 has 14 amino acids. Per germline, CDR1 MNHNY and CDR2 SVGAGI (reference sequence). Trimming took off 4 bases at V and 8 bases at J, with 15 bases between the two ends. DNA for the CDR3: TGTGCCAGCAGTTCTATTCTGGGGGCTGATGAGCAGTTCTTC. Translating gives CASSSILGADEQFF.

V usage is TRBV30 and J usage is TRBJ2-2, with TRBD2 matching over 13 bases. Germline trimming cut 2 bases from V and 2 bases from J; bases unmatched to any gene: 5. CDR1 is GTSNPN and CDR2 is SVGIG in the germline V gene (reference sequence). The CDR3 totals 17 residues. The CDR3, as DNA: TGTGCCTGGAGTTCCTGGACTAGCGGGGGAAACACCGGGGAGCTGTTTTTT. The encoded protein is CAWSSWTSGGNTGELFF.

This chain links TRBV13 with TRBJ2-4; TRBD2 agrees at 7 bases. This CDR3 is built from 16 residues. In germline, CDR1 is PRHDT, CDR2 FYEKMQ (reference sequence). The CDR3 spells CSGRGVPRLAKNIQYF. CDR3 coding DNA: TGTTCAGGTCGGGGGGTTCCCCGTCTAGCCAAAAACATTCAGTACTTC. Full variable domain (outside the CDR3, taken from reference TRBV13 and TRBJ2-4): AAGVIQSPRHLIKEKRETATLKCYPIPRHDTVYWYQQGPGQDPQFLISFYEKMQSDKGSIPDRFSAQQFSDYHSELNMSSLELGDSALYFCSGRGVPRLAKNIQYFGAGTRLSVL.

This CDR3 reads CATRTVGISNQPQHF. CDR3 coding DNA: TGTGCCACCAGGACAGTAGGGATAAGCAATCAGCCCCAGCATTTT. The V call is TRBV6-1, the J call TRBJ1-5; weak D call: TRBD1 (6 bases). There are 15 residues in the CDR3. Germline values: CDR1 MNHNS, CDR2 SASEGT. Trimming left V 10 bases short and J 1 base short, with 17 bases between.

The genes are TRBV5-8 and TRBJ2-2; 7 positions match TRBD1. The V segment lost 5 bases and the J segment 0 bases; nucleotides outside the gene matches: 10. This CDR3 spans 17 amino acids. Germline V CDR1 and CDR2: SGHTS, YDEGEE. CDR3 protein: CASSPRQGLTNTGELFF. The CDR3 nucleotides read TGTGCCAGCAGTCCTCGACAGGGCTTAACGAACACCGGGGAGCTGTTTTTT.

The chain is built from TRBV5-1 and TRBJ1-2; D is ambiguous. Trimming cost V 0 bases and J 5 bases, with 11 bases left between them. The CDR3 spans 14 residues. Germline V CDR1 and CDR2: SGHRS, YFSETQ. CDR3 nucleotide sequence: TGCGCCAGCAGCTTGGCGTGGCAGACTTATGGCTACACCTTC. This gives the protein CASSLAWQTYGYTF.

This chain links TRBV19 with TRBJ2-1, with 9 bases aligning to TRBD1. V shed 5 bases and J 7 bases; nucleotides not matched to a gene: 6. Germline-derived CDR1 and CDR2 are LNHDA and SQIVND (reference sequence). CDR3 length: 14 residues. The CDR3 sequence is CASSGNRGRNEQFF. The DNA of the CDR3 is TGTGCCAGTAGTGGCAACAGGGGGCGAAATGAGCAGTTCTTC.

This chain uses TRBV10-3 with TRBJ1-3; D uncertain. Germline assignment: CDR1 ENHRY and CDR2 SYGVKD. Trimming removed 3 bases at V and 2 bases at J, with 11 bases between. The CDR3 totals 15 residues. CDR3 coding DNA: TGTGCCATCAGTGAAATGTGGGGAGCTGGAAACACCATATATTTT. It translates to CAISEMWGAGNTIYF.

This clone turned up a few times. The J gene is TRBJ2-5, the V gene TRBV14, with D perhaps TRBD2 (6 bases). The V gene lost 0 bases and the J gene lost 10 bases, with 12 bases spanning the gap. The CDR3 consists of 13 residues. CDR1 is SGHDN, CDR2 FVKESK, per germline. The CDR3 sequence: CASSQDRRGDQYF. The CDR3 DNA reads TGTGCCAGCAGCCAAGATAGGCGGGGCGACCAGTACTTC.

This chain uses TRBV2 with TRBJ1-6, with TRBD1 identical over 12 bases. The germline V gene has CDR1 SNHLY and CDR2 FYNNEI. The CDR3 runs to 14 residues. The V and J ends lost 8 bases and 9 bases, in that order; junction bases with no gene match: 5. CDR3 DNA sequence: TGTGCCAGCGTGGGGACAGGGGGCATTTCACCCCTCCACTTT. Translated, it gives CASVGTGGISPLHF.

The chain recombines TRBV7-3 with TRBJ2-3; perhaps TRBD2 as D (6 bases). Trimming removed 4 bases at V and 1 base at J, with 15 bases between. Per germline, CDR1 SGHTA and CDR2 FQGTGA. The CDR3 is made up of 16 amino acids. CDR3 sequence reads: CASSSNWGGGTDTQYF. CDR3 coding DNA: TGTGCCAGCAGCTCCAATTGGGGCGGGGGCACAGATACGCAGTATTTT.

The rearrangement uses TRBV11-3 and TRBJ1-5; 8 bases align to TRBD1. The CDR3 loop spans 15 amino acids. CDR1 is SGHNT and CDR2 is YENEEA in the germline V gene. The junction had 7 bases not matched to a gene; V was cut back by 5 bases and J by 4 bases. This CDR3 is CASSRGTGGNQPQHF. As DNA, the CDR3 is TGTGCCAGCAGCCGAGGGACAGGAGGAAATCAGCCCCAGCATTTT.

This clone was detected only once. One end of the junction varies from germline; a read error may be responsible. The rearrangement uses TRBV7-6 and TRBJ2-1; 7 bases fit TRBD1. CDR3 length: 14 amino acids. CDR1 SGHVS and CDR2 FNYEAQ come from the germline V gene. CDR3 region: CASSSAGGYNEQFF. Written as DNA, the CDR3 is TGTGCTAGCAGTTCCGCAGGGGGATACAATGAGCAGTTCTTC.

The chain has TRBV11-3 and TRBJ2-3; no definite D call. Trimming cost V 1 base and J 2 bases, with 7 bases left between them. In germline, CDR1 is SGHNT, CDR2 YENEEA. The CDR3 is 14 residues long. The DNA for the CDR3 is TGTGCCAGCAGCTTAGGTCAGGCCACAGATACGCAGTATTTT. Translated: CASSLGQATDTQYF.

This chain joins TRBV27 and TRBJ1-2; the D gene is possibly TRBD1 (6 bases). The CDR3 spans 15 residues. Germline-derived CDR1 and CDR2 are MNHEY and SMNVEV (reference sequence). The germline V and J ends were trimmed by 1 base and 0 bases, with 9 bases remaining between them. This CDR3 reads CASSLWGQANYGYTF. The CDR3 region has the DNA TGTGCCAGCAGTTTATGGGGGCAAGCTAACTATGGCTACACCTTC.

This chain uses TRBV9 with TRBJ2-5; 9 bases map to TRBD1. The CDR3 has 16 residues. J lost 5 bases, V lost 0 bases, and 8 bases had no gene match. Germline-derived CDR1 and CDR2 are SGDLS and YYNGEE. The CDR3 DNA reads TGTGCCAGCAGCGTAGACCGGACAGGGGATGAGGAGACCCAGTACTTC. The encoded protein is CASSVDRTGDEETQYF.

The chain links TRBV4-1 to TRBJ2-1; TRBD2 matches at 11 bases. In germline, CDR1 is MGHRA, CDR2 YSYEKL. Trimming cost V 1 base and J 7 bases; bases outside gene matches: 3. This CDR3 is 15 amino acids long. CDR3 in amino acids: CASSQGRLAGNEQFF. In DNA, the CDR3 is TGCGCCAGCAGCCAAGGTCGACTAGCGGGGAATGAGCAGTTCTTC.

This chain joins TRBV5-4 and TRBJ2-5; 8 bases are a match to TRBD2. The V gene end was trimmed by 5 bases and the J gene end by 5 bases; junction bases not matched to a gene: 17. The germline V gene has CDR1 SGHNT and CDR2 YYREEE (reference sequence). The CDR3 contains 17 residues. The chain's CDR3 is CASRAAGGSLAGETQYF. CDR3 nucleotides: TGTGCCAGCAGAGCTGCGGGAGGCTCCTTGGCAGGGGAGACCCAGTACTTC.

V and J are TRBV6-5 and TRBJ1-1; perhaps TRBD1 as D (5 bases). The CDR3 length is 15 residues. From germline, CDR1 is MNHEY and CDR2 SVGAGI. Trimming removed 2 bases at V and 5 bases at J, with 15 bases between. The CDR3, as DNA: TGTGCCAGCAGTTACCGGGGGGTGCAGGGAACTGAAGCTTTCTTT. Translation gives CASSYRGVQGTEAFF.

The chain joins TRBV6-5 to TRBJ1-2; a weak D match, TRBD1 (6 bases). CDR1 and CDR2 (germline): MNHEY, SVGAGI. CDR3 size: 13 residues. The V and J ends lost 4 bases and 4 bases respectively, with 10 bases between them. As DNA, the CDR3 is TGTGCCAGCAGTTCGACAGGAACCTATGGCTACACCTTC. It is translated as CASSSTGTYGYTF.